This T cell receptor (beta chain) was found in a study of a mutant IDH1 vaccine in newly diagnosed glioma. Study-level information: Patients had received radiotherapy, temozolomide, or both previously, most receiving both.

As to this clone: Its antigen remains unknown.

Time point of the sample: week 47, end of study. Every vaccine dose comprised 300 ug of mutant IDH1 20-mer peptide plus topical imiquimod. In every donor, the tumor was a new WHO grade 3 or 4 IDH1-mutant, ATRX-lost astrocytoma. TCRdb's copy holds only in-frame clones and misses some; the assay was immunoSEQ multiplex PCR. The top ten hold 2.8% of the sample, which has under 30,000 clones, less than 90% seen once. In germline, CDR1 is SGHTA, CDR2 FQGNSA. Trimming shortened V by 1 base and J by 4 bases, and 11 bases separated the two germline ends. The CDR3 consists of 15 residues. The study, taken as a whole, reports: Among patients, roughly 94% showed immune responses induced by the vaccine.

This sample comprised PBMCs, obtained from a glioma patient whose treatment included an IDH1 peptide vaccine. This TCR derives from a man aged 40-49 years with glioma. This chain uses TRBV7-2 with TRBJ1-3; D remains ambiguous. CDR3 sequence (DNA): TGTGCCAGCAGCTTAGTTAGGTCGGAAGGAAACACCATATATTTT. Translating gives CASSLVRSEGNTIYF.